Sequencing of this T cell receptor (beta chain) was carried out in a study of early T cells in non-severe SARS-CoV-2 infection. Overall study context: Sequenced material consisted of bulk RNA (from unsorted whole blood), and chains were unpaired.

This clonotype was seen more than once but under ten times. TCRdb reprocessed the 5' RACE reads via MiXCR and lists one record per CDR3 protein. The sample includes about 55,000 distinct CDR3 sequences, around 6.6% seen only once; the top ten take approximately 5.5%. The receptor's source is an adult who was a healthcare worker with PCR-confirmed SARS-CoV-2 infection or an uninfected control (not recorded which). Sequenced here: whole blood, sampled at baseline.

The CDR3 DNA sequence: TGTGCCAGCTCAGCTGGACTAGCGGGGGCCGGAAATGAGCAGTTCTTC. Translated, it gives CASSAGLAGAGNEQFF. This chain joins TRBV18 and TRBJ2-1; 13 bases fit TRBD2. This CDR3 spans 16 amino acids. Germline CDR1 KGHSH, CDR2 LQKENI. The V gene end was trimmed by 5 bases and the J gene end by 7 bases; junction bases not matched to a gene: 8.